These 9 T cell receptor beta chains came from one sample sequenced in a study of metastatic and nonmetastatic thyroid tumors. From the PCR reads, TCRdb re-called clones with MiXCR. The sample has approximately 34,000 clones; 16% are singletons. Among the patients, none had received any treatment before thyroid surgery. The sequenced sample consisted of blood. Receptors were obtained from a female donor with papillary thyroid cancer or a benign thyroid nodule (not recorded which). Some clones in this sample may be carry-over from other donors' samples.

This clone was detected many times. The chain joins TRBV20-1 to TRBJ1-1; D is unclear. V lost 6 bases, J lost 7 bases, and 21 bases lay in between. This CDR3 has 14 amino acids. Germline CDR1 DFQATT, CDR2 SNEGSKA (reference sequence). This chain's CDR3 is CSAPRLELSNEAFF. The CDR3 DNA reads TGCAGTGCCCCCCGTTTGGAACTATCGAATGAAGCTTTCTTT.

The chain joins TRBV4-1 to TRBJ2-3, with D uncertain. Germline V gene sequence: CDR1 MGHRA, CDR2 YSYEKL. This CDR3 spans 17 amino acids. V lost 2 bases to trimming and J lost 4 bases, with 19 bases between them. CDR3: CASSQIYAALVPDTQYF. The CDR3 DNA reads as TGCGCCAGCAGCCAAATATACGCAGCTCTGGTCCCAGATACGCAGTATTTT.

The chain is built from TRBV5-6 and TRBJ2-7; possibly TRBD2 for D (7 bases). The germline gives CDR1 SGHDT, CDR2 YYEEEE. The CDR3 is 15 residues long. V dropped 1 base and J dropped 4 bases, with 15 bases sitting between them. CDR3 bases: TGTGCCAGCAGCTTGTTGGCAGGGGAGGGATACGAGCAGTACTTC. Its translation: CASSLLAGEGYEQYF.

This clone was observed at least ten times. This chain joins TRBV2 and TRBJ1-5; D uncertain. Deletions cut 2 bases from V and 2 bases from J, with 7 bases between. Per the germline V gene, CDR1 is SNHLY and CDR2 is FYNNEI. The CDR3 covers 14 residues. CDR3 in DNA: TGTGCCAGCAGTGAACCCTGGGGCAATCAGCCCCAGCATTTT. Encoded protein: CASSEPWGNQPQHF.

This clone appeared many times. The V and J genes are TRBV19 and TRBJ2-5; D ambiguous. V was trimmed by 7 bases and J by 4 bases, leaving 10 bases between them. This CDR3 comprises 12 residues. Germline loops: CDR1 LNHDA, CDR2 SQIVND (reference sequence). As DNA, the CDR3 is TGTGCCAGTAAATCCTGGGGAGAGACCCAGTACTTC. This sequence encodes CASKSWGETQYF.

This clone was counted at least ten times. This chain joins TRBV13 and TRBJ2-1; weak D call: TRBD2 (6 bases). Trimming shortened V by 6 bases and J by 7 bases, and 10 bases separated the two germline ends. The CDR3 is made up of 12 amino acids. Germline V gene lookup returns CDR1 PRHDT and CDR2 FYEKMQ (reference sequence). The CDR3 DNA is TGTGCCAGCAGACCGACTAGGAATGAGCAGTTCTTC. This codes for CASRPTRNEQFF.

This clone was seen ten or more times. The chain combines TRBV9 with TRBJ2-7; 8 nucleotides agree with TRBD1. The CDR3 length is 14 residues. In germline, CDR1 is SGDLS, CDR2 YYNGEE. Losses at the gene ends were 4 bases for V and 3 bases for J; bases not matched to a gene: 6. The CDR3 sequence: CASSPGTGLYEQYF. The CDR3 nucleotides read TGTGCCAGCAGCCCCGGGACAGGACTCTACGAGCAGTACTTC.

Regarding this clone: This may come from a read error, since a much larger clone is one base off. V usage is TRBV4-2 and J usage is TRBJ1-1, with 8 nucleotides matching TRBD1. V shed 7 bases, J shed 5 bases, and the junction held 18 bases outside the gene matches. The CDR3 is made up of 17 amino acids. In germline, CDR1 is LGHNA, CDR2 YNFKEQ. CDR3 loop: CASIRPSPTGVRTEAFF. CDR3 nucleotides: TGTGCCAGCATCCGACCGAGTCCGACAGGGGTAAGGACTGAAGCTTTCTTT.

In regard to this clone: Relative to the germline gene, one junction end is altered; a read error may explain this. The chain couples TRBV20-1 to TRBJ2-3; D might be TRBD2 (5 bases). CDR3 size: 15 residues. Germline V CDR1 and CDR2: DFQATT, SNEGSKA (reference sequence). The CDR3 loop is CSSRPLAASTHTQYF. The CDR3 DNA reads TGCAGTTCTAGACCGCTAGCCGCTAGCACACATACGCAGTATTTT.